Listed below are T cell receptor beta chains from one sample, sequenced in a study of cytomegalovirus exposure and HLA in healthy donors. The table came from immunoSEQ multiplex PCR; TCRdb's copy has only in-frame clones and leaves some out. Here the sample spans approximately 160,000 clones, 91% being singletons. The specimen sequenced was PBMCs. These receptors were taken from a young woman in good health and CMV-seropositive. Each CDR3 is given with its conserved first and last residue. A D gene is named only where the DNA matches it firmly. Size is stated for part of the rows, as once, few or many counts, or as a class when the clone is expanded.

TRBJ2-6 | TRBV19 | - | - | CASCSTGANVLTF | TGTGCCAGTTGTTCCACTGGGGCCAACGTCCTGACTTTC
TRBJ1-4 | TRBV30 | TRBD1 | - | CAWSRQGSANEKLFF | TGTGCCTGGAGCAGACAGGGAAGTGCTAATGAAAAACTGTTTTTT
TRBJ2-7 | TRBV5-1 | TRBD1 | - | CASSSAGQGSYEQYF | TGCGCCAGTAGCTCGGCCGGACAGGGGAGCTACGAGCAGTACTTC
TRBJ2-4 | TRBV4-1 | TRBD1 | - | CASSHTPTGTETFLAKNIQYF | TGCGCCAGCAGCCACACCCCAACGGGGACAGAGACATTTCTAGCCAAAAACATTCAGTACTTC
TRBJ1-2 | TRBV2 | - | - | CASMSELGVGYTF | TGTGCCAGCATGTCGGAGTTAGGGGTCGGCTACACCTTC
TRBJ2-3 | TRBV19 | - | - | CASSILLDTDTQYF | TGTGCCAGTAGTATACTGCTAGACACAGATACGCAGTATTTT
TRBJ2-7 | TRBV5-1 | - | - | CASRTAYEQYF | TGCGCCAGCAGGACAGCGTACGAGCAGTACTTC
TRBJ1-2 | TRBV5-6 | TRBD1 | - | CASSMTGTEDDGYTF | TGTGCCAGCAGCATGACCGGGACAGAAGACGATGGCTACACCTTC
TRBJ1-2 | TRBV7-9 | TRBD1 | - | CASSLGQTGWNYGYTF | TGTGCCAGCAGCTTAGGACAGACAGGGTGGAACTATGGCTACACCTTC
TRBJ1-4 | TRBV6-5 | - | - | CASRGGATNEKLFF | TGTGCCAGCCGGGGGGGGGCAACTAATGAAAAACTGTTTTTT
TRBJ1-1 | TRBV4-1 | - | - | CASSRLTAGLGTEAFF | TGCGCCAGCAGCCGCCTAACCGCAGGGTTGGGAACTGAAGCTTTCTTT
TRBJ1-1 | TRBV5-8 | - | - | CASSLVRAGYFTEAFF | TGTGCCAGCAGCTTGGTACGGGCAGGGTACTTCACTGAAGCTTTCTTT
TRBJ2-7 | TRBV19 | TRBD2 | - | CASRTSSGSLYEQYF | TGTGCCAGTAGAACCTCTAGCGGGAGTCTCTACGAGCAGTACTTC
TRBJ2-7 | TRBV7-2 | TRBD2 | - | CASSLARGGPYEQYF | TGTGCCAGCAGCTTAGCGAGGGGAGGGCCCTACGAGCAGTACTTC
TRBJ1-6 | TRBV2 | - | - | CASSEIGQTNSPLHF | TGTGCCAGCAGTGAGATAGGCCAGACAAATTCACCCCTCCACTTT
TRBJ2-1 | TRBV19 | - | - | CASSIGTDLRNEQFF | TGTGCCAGTAGTATAGGGACTGACCTAAGGAATGAGCAGTTCTTC
TRBJ2-3 | TRBV4-2 | TRBD2 | - | CASSQIRSAGGSTDTQYF | TGTGCCAGCAGCCAAATTCGGTCAGCGGGAGGAAGCACAGATACGCAGTATTTT
TRBJ1-1 | TRBV18 | - | - | CASSPWLEGGGPNTEAFF | TGTGCCAGCTCACCCTGGCTAGAAGGGGGGGGTCCGAACACTGAAGCTTTCTTT
TRBJ2-6 | TRBV4-3 | - | - | CASSQDSSSGANVLTF | TGCGCCAGCAGCCAAGACAGTTCCTCTGGGGCCAACGTCCTGACTTTC
TRBJ2-1 | TRBV15 | - | - | CATETESYNEQFF | TGTGCCACCGAGACTGAATCCTACAATGAGCAGTTCTTC
TRBJ2-1 | TRBV29-1 | TRBD2 | - | CSVERTSGRARGYNEQFF | TGCAGCGTTGAACGGACTAGCGGGAGGGCCCGGGGTTACAATGAGCAGTTCTTC
TRBJ2-3 | TRBV5-1 | TRBD2 | - | CASSKKLAGVSDTQYF | TGCGCCAGCAGCAAAAAACTAGCGGGAGTGTCAGATACGCAGTATTTT
TRBJ1-4 | TRBV28 | TRBD1 | - | CASRRGPGEKLFF | TGTGCCAGCAGGAGGGGGCCCGGTGAAAAACTGTTTTTT
TRBJ2-2 | TRBV7-2 | TRBD2 | - | CASSLRRAGGGGELFF | TGTGCCAGCAGCCTGCGTCGAGCGGGAGGGGGCGGGGAGCTGTTTTTT
TRBJ1-5 | TRBV27 | - | - | CASSVSSNQPQHF | TGTGCCAGCAGTGTGAGTAGCAATCAGCCCCAGCATTTT
TRBJ2-1 | TRBV6-5 | TRBD2 | - | CASSYSIRGVVDEQFF | TGTGCCAGCAGTTACTCCATTCGGGGGGTAGTGGATGAGCAGTTCTTC
TRBJ2-5 | TRBV13 | TRBD1 | - | CASSLGLGTGGGETQYF | TGTGCCAGCAGCTTAGGCCTAGGGACAGGGGGCGGTGAGACCCAGTACTTC
TRBJ1-1 | TRBV30 | - | few | CAWSWGDTEAFF | TGTGCCTGGAGTTGGGGGGACACTGAAGCTTTCTTT
TRBJ2-6 | TRBV7-2 | - | once | CASSLALGGSSGANVLTF | TGTGCCAGCAGCTTAGCGCTAGGCGGTTCCTCTGGGGCCAACGTCCTGACTTTC
TRBJ2-2 | TRBV6-1 | - | once | CASSERSGELFF | TGTGCCAGCAGTGAACGGTCCGGGGAGCTGTTTTTT
TRBJ2-1 | TRBV5-6 | TRBD1 | - | CASSQRGLAFAEQFF | TGTGCCAGCTCTCAAAGGGGGCTGGCCTTCGCTGAGCAGTTCTTC
TRBJ1-2 | TRBV6-1 | - | - | CASSVLPQGTYGYTF | TGTGCCAGCAGTGTCCTACCGCAGGGTACCTATGGCTACACCTTC
TRBJ1-5 | TRBV28 | - | once | CASSLPLGGTQPQHF | TGTGCCAGCAGTCTCCCCCTCGGGGGGACTCAGCCCCAGCATTTT
TRBJ1-3 | TRBV5-1 | - | - | CASSLEGYSGNTIYF | TGCGCCAGCAGCTTGGAGGGGTACTCTGGAAACACCATATATTTT
TRBJ2-7 | TRBV2 | TRBD1 | - | CASSGVGQGYEQYF | TGTGCCAGCAGTGGAGTGGGACAGGGTTACGAGCAGTACTTC
TRBJ2-3 | TRBV29-1 | TRBD2 | - | CSSGLAGGADTQYF | TGCAGCTCGGGACTAGCGGGAGGAGCAGATACGCAGTATTTT
TRBJ2-3 | TRBV19 | - | - | CASSIGDTQYF | TGTGCCAGTAGTATCGGGGATACGCAGTATTTT
TRBJ2-7 | TRBV18 | TRBD1 | - | CASSPTGTGGGYEQYF | TGTGCCAGCTCACCTACCGGGACAGGGGGCGGCTACGAGCAGTACTTC
TRBJ2-5 | TRBV18 | TRBD1 | - | CASSQDSPGGTQYF | TGTGCCAGCTCACAGGACAGTCCAGGGGGGACCCAGTACTTC
TRBJ1-6 | TRBV4-1 | - | - | CASSQRDVDSYNSPLHF | TGCGCCAGCAGCCAGCGGGACGTAGACTCCTATAATTCACCCCTCCACTTT